What follows describes a single T cell receptor beta chain. Clones were sequenced by immunoSEQ multiplex PCR, and TCRdb holds only the in-frame ones, with some missing. Here the sample spans roughly 100,000 clones, about 90% being singletons. Germline-derived CDR1 and CDR2 are MNHEY and SVGEGT. The CDR3 covers 17 residues. Trimming took 2 bases from V and 0 from J; bases not matched to a gene: 9. The sample comes from a study of T cell responses to AZD1222 COVID-19 vaccine. J is TRBJ2-7 and V is TRBV6-2 or TRBV6-3; 8 bases are shared with TRBD2. The specimen was peripheral blood, collected on day 0 of AZD1222 vaccination. This TCR came from an adult in good health. CDR3 DNA sequence: TGTGCCAGCAGTTACCGCCCGACGGGGGGGCCCTCCTACGAGCAGTACTTC. It codes for CASSYRPTGGPSYEQYF.